This T cell receptor beta chain is from a study of patients and donors after allogeneic stem cell transplantation. TCRdb reprocessed the RT-PCR reads with MiXCR, giving one entry per CDR3 protein. The repertoire includes 190,000 or so distinct CDR3 sequences, around 41% of them detected once, and approximately 32% sits in the top ten. This clonotype has more than one count but fewer than ten. The CDR3 length is 15 residues. The V and J ends lost 6 bases and 4 bases respectively, with 18 bases between them. Germline values: CDR1 SNHLY, CDR2 FYNNEI. The TCR originated in a human donor who was either an allogeneic HSCT recipient or a stem cell or donor lymphocyte infusion donor (not recorded which). It is not recorded whose cells these are; they may come from a transplant donor. The chain combines TRBV2 with TRBJ2-5, with D unresolved. Input material: blood, either unsorted or a sorted T cell fraction (not recorded which). The CDR3 nucleotides read TGTGCCAGCAGGGCCATACACTTAGGTCTAGAGACCCAGTACTTC. It encodes CASRAIHLGLETQYF.